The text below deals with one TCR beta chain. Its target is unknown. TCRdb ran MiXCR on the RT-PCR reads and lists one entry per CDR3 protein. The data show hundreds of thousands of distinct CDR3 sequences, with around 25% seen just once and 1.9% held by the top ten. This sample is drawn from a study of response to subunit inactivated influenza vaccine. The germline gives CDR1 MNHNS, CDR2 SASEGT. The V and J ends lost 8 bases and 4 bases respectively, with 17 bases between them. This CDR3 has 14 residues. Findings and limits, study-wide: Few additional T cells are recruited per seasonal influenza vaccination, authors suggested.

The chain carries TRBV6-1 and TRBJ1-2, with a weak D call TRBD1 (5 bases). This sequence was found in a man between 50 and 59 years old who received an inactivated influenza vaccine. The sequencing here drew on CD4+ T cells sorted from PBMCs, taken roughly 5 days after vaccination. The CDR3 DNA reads TGTGCCAGCCCCCTAAGACAGTGCGGCTATGGCTACACCTTC. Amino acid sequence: CASPLRQCGYGYTF.